The subject of this entry is one T cell receptor beta chain. This record comes from a study of PD-L1 blockade in urothelial cancer. For the study at large: About nine tenths of the roughly 30 patients were men whose urothelial cancer was bladder-origin. The analyses of blood took place 3 weeks (second dose) and 6 weeks after treatment start.

CDR3 length: 16 residues. Trimming took off 3 bases at V and 0 bases at J, with 14 bases between the two ends. Germline V CDR1 and CDR2: LNHDA, SQIVND (reference sequence). Here immunoSEQ multiplex PCR was the method, and the copy in TCRdb shows in-frame clones only, minus some. Of roughly 84,000 clones listed, roughly 82% are singletons. This rearrangement joins TRBV19 to TRBJ1-1, with D maybe TRBD1 (5 bases). The source material was PBMCs, sampled around atezolizumab (anti-PD-L1) treatment. The receptor was derived from a man aged 65-85 years with urothelial cancer. CDR3 residues: CASSIRPTAMNTEAFF. The CDR3 DNA reads as TGTGCCAGTAGTATCCGACCGACAGCTATGAACACTGAAGCTTTCTTT.